These T cell receptor beta chains were read from a single sample in a study of T cell responses to AZD1222 COVID-19 vaccine. The protocol was immunoSEQ multiplex PCR, while the TCRdb copy is restricted to in-frame clones and leaves out a portion. The sample lists roughly 93,000 clones; over 85% were seen once. Material: peripheral blood, obtained on day 0 of MenACWY control vaccination. The source of these receptors is an adult in good health. Both conserved end residues are part of each CDR3. D genes are given only for firm matches. Not every row has a clone size; where given, it reads once, few, many or a size class.

NA,TRBV10-1,TRBJ2-7,once,TGCGCCAGCAGGGACAGTACCTACGAGCAGTACTTC,CASRDSTYEQYF
TRBD2,TRBV6-2/TRBV6-3,TRBJ2-3,NA,TGTGCCAGCAGCCCTTTTGGGGGGGGAGATACGCAGTATTTT,CASSPFGGGDTQYF
NA,TRBV10-1,TRBJ1-1,NA,TGCGCCAGCAGTGAGAGACCGAACACTGAAGCTTTCTTT,CASSERPNTEAFF
TRBD2,TRBV24-1,TRBJ2-3,once,TGTGCCACCAGTGAGTCTAGCGGGGGCACAGATACGCAGTATTTT,CATSESSGGTDTQYF
NA,TRBV6-1,TRBJ1-4,NA,TGTGCCAGCAGTGAATTCGCAACTAATGAAAAACTGTTTTTT,CASSEFATNEKLFF
TRBD2,TRBV7-9,TRBJ2-7,NA,TGTGCCAGCAGCTTAGGCCCTAGCGGGGCCTTCCTTTCCCACGAGCAGTACTTC,CASSLGPSGAFLSHEQYF
TRBD2,TRBV5-4,TRBJ2-5,once,TGTGCCAGCAGCCCTAGACTAGCGGGGGGGATCTCTCAAGAGACCCAGTACTTC,CASSPRLAGGISQETQYF
TRBD2,TRBV28,TRBJ2-3,once,TGTGCCAGCAGTTTTGGACTAGCGGGGGTGCCTTCAGATACGCAGTATTTT,CASSFGLAGVPSDTQYF
NA,TRBV7-2,TRBJ2-1,once,TGTGCCAGCAGCTTAGACAGGACTTACAATGAGCAGTTCTTC,CASSLDRTYNEQFF
TRBD1,TRBV30,TRBJ1-1,NA,TGTGCCTGGAATGGCGACAGGGCCAACACTGAAGCTTTCTTT,CAWNGDRANTEAFF
NA,TRBV3-1/TRBV3-2,TRBJ1-2,NA,TGTGCCAGCAGCCACAGGGTTAACTATGGCTACACCTTC,CASSHRVNYGYTF
NA,TRBV27,TRBJ2-7,NA,TGTGCCAGCAGCCTAACCCCAGACAGTTCCTACGAGCAGTACTTC,CASSLTPDSSYEQYF
TRBD2,TRBV5-1,TRBJ2-1,NA,TGCGCCAGCAGCTTGGCCGGAGCGGGGGTGAACAATGAGCAGTTCTTC,CASSLAGAGVNNEQFF
TRBD2,TRBV2,TRBJ2-7,NA,TGTGCCAGCAGTGGGGGGACTACCTCCTACGAGCAGTACTTC,CASSGGTTSYEQYF
NA,TRBV4-3,TRBJ2-7,NA,TGCGCCAGCAGCCAAGATATGCGGACCTACGAGCAGTACTTC,CASSQDMRTYEQYF
NA,TRBV6-5,TRBJ1-2,NA,TGTGCCAGCAGTTACATGGGGGAGCGAGACTATGGCTACACCTTC,CASSYMGERDYGYTF
NA,TRBV7-2,TRBJ2-3,NA,TGTGCCAGCAGCTTAGTGTCCTCGTCGAGCACAGATACGCAGTATTTT,CASSLVSSSSTDTQYF
NA,TRBV7-2,TRBJ2-1,NA,TGTGCCAGCAGCTTAGTCGTGGGGCGAAGCTACAATGAGCAGTTCTTC,CASSLVVGRSYNEQFF
TRBD2,TRBV6-2/TRBV6-3,TRBJ2-1,NA,TGTGCCAGCACCCCCGGGGGGGCGTGGAATGAGCAGTTCTTC,CASTPGGAWNEQFF
TRBD1,TRBV2,TRBJ1-5,NA,TGTGCCAGCAGGCCCCGGACAGGGGGCGATCAGCCCCAGCATTTT,CASRPRTGGDQPQHF
TRBD1,TRBV28,TRBJ2-7,NA,TGTGCCAGCACAGATAACCGGGACAGGCGTTACGAGCAGTACTTC,CASTDNRDRRYEQYF
NA,TRBV11-2,TRBJ2-3,NA,TGTGCCAGCAGCTTAGATCGGGCAGGAAACACAGATACGCAGTATTTT,CASSLDRAGNTDTQYF
TRBD1,TRBV6-5,TRBJ2-7,NA,TGTGCCAGCAGTTACGGTTCGGGACAGTCGTACGAGCAGTACTTC,CASSYGSGQSYEQYF
TRBD1,TRBV7-9,TRBJ1-4,NA,TGTGCCAGCAGCTTAGGACAGGGTCGAACTAATGAAAAACTGTTTTTT,CASSLGQGRTNEKLFF
TRBD1,TRBV19,TRBJ2-5,NA,TGTGCCAGTAGTTTCCGACAGGGCGGGGAGACCCAGTACTTC,CASSFRQGGETQYF
NA,TRBV27,TRBJ1-4,NA,TGTGCCAGCAGTCCGCGGTGGGGGCATGAAAAACTGTTTTTT,CASSPRWGHEKLFF
NA,TRBV11-3,TRBJ1-1,NA,TGTGCCAGCAGCTTACCTGGAGTTGAAGCTTTCTTT,CASSLPGVEAFF
NA,TRBV5-4,TRBJ2-3,NA,TGTGCCAGCAGCCTAGATAGGGGGAGCACAGATACGCAGTATTTT,CASSLDRGSTDTQYF
NA,TRBV13,TRBJ2-3,NA,TGTGCCAGCAGCACGGAGGGACTTCTTATCACAGATACGCAGTATTTT,CASSTEGLLITDTQYF
TRBD1,TRBV18,TRBJ1-1,NA,TGTGCCAGCTCACCAGGACAGGGTTTCACTGAAGCTTTCTTT,CASSPGQGFTEAFF
TRBD1,TRBV7-8,TRBJ1-2,NA,TGTGCCAGCAGCTCGGACAGGCCATGGGACTATGGCTACACCTTC,CASSSDRPWDYGYTF
NA,TRBV7-2,TRBJ2-3,NA,TGTGCCAGCAGGGCGGGCCCGGGTGATACGCAGTATTTT,CASRAGPGDTQYF
NA,TRBV5-4,TRBJ2-7,NA,TGTGCCAGCAGCCCGAATGGGGGGGACACCTACGAGCAGTACTTC,CASSPNGGDTYEQYF
TRBD1,TRBV10-2,TRBJ1-5,NA,TGCGCCAGCTCGGACAGGGTTGGGAATCAGCCCCAGCATTTT,CASSDRVGNQPQHF
NA,TRBV30,TRBJ1-6,NA,TGTGCCTGGATGGCGAGCTCCTATAATTCACCCCTCCACTTT,CAWMASSYNSPLHF
NA,TRBV9,TRBJ1-5,once,TGTGCCAGCAGCGTGGGGGTGAGCAATCAGCCCCAGCATTTT,CASSVGVSNQPQHF
NA,TRBV10-2,TRBJ1-1,NA,TGCGCCAGCAGACTAGGCGGTACTGAAGCTTTCTTT,CASRLGGTEAFF
TRBD1,TRBV11-3,TRBJ2-7,NA,TGTGCCAGCAGCTTTCGGGACAGGGGCGAGCAGTACTTC,CASSFRDRGEQYF
NA,TRBV7-8,TRBJ1-4,NA,TGTGCCAGCAGCCCCCGGACGAGTGAAAAACTGTTTTTT,CASSPRTSEKLFF
NA,TRBV6-5,TRBJ2-5,NA,TGTGCCAGCAGTTACAACAGGAAAGAGACCCAGTACTTC,CASSYNRKETQYF
NA,TRBV5-4,TRBJ2-1,NA,TGTGCCAGCAGTCCAGAACATGCACTGAGAAATGAGCAGTTCTTC,CASSPEHALRNEQFF
TRBD1,TRBV15,TRBJ2-5,NA,TGTGCCACCAGCAGAGATCGAGGGACAGGGAGAGAGACCCAGTACTTC,CATSRDRGTGRETQYF
TRBD1,TRBV5-5,TRBJ1-6,NA,TGTGCCAGCAGCTTGGCCCCGGGACAGGGTAATTCACCCCTCCACTTT,CASSLAPGQGNSPLHF
NA,TRBV15,TRBJ2-4,NA,TGTGCCACCAGCAGAGATGAAGGTTCTGGGGCATTGAACATTCAGTACTTC,CATSRDEGSGALNIQYF
NA,TRBV24-1,TRBJ2-3,NA,TGTGCCACCAGTGATTTACGAGGAGGTACGCAGTATTTT,CATSDLRGGTQYF
NA,TRBV30,TRBJ2-3,NA,TGTGCCTGGAGTCCCCGGGACAAGTGGACGCAGTATTTT,CAWSPRDKWTQYF
TRBD2,TRBV9,TRBJ2-3,NA,TGTGCCAGCAGCGTATCGGGACTAGCAACAGATACGCAGTATTTT,CASSVSGLATDTQYF
NA,TRBV5-4,TRBJ1-1,NA,TGTGCCAGCAGAAAACCGGGACTCCAGAACACTGAAGCTTTCTTT,CASRKPGLQNTEAFF
NA,TRBV6-5,TRBJ1-1,NA,TGTGCCAGCACCTACGGGGGGGGGCTGTACACTGAAGCTTTCTTT,CASTYGGGLYTEAFF
NA,TRBV13,TRBJ1-1,NA,TGTGCCAGCAGACATCTTGGGACTGAAGCTTTCTTT,CASRHLGTEAFF
NA,TRBV12-5,TRBJ2-5,few,TGTGCTAGTGGTTTATCAGGCTCAGAGACCCAGTACTTC,CASGLSGSETQYF
NA,TRBV18,TRBJ1-1,NA,TGTGCCAGCTCACCACCGTTGAGGGCTGGCACTGAAGCTTTCTTT,CASSPPLRAGTEAFF